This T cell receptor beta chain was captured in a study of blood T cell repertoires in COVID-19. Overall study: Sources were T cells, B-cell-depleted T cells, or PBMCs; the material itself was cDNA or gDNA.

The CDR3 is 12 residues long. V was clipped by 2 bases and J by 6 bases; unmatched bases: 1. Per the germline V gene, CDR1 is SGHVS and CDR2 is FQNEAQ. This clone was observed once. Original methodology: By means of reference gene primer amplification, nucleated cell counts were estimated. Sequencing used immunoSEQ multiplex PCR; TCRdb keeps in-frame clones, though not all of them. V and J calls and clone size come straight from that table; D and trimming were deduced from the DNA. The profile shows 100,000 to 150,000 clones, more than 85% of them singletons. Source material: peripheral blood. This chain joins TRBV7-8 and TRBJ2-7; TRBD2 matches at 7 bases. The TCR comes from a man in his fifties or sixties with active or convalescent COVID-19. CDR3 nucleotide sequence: TGTGCCAGCAGCTTATCTAGCGGCGAGCAGTACTTC. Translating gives CASSLSSGEQYF.